Detailed here is one T cell receptor (beta chain). The antigen remains undetermined. The entry originates in a study of a mutant IDH1 vaccine in newly diagnosed glioma. V dropped 3 bases and J dropped 4 bases, with 7 bases sitting between them. CDR1 is MNHNY, CDR2 SVGAGI, per germline (reference sequence). This CDR3 has 13 amino acids. Time point: week 5, during vaccination. Topical imiquimod accompanied each vaccine dose, which consisted of 300 ug of mutant IDH1 20-mer peptide. TCRdb's copy holds only in-frame clones and misses some; the assay was immunoSEQ multiplex PCR. This table has over 55,000 clones, approximately 80% appearing once.

The source of this sequence is a woman between 18 and 29 years old with glioma. Some clones in this sample may be carry-over from other donors' samples. This chain uses TRBV6-6 with TRBJ2-1, with D unresolved. This material consisted of PBMCs, taken from a glioma patient whose treatment included an IDH1 peptide vaccine. The CDR3 loop reads CASSYYGYNEQFF. In nucleotides, the CDR3 is TGTGCCAGCAGTTATTACGGTTACAATGAGCAGTTCTTC.